This T cell receptor (beta chain) came from a study of blood T cell repertoires in COVID-19. Generated by immunoSEQ multiplex PCR, the TCRdb table keeps only in-frame clones and is missing some. The sample holds some 99,000 clones, 65% to 90% seen once. Trimming pared 5 bases from V and 0 bases from J, leaving 13 bases between. The CDR3 totals 16 residues. Germline CDR1 is MRHNA and CDR2 is SNTAGT. V gene TRBV6-4 combines with J gene TRBJ2-2, with D maybe TRBD1 (5 bases). This receptor was identified in a woman older than 75 with active or convalescent COVID-19. The sample comprised peripheral blood. This CDR3 reads CASSPQGPSNTGELFF. The CDR3 coding sequence is TGTGCCAGCAGTCCGCAGGGCCCCTCGAACACCGGGGAGCTGTTTTTT.